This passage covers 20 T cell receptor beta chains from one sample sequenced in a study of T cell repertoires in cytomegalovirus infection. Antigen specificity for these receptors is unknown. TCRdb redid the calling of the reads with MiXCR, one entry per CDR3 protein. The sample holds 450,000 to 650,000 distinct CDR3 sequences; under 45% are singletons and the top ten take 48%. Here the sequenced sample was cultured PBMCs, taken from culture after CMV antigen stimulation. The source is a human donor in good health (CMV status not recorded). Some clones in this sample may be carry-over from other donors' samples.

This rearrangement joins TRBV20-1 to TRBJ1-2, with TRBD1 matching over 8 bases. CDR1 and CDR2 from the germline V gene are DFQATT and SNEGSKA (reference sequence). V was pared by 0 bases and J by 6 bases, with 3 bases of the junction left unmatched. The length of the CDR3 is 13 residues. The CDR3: CSAREQGADGYTF. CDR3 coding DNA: TGCAGTGCTAGAGAGCAGGGGGCGGATGGCTACACCTTC.

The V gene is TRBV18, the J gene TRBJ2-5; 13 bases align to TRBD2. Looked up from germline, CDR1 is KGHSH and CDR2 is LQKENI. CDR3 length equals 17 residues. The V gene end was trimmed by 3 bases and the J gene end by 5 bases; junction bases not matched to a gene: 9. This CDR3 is CASSPGTSGDPGETQYF. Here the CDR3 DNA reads TGTGCCAGCTCACCCGGGACTAGCGGGGATCCGGGCGAGACCCAGTACTTC.

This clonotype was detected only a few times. This chain's CDR3 is CASSHWTSGATSYNEQFF. The DNA for the CDR3 is TGTGCCAGCAGCCACTGGACTAGCGGGGCGACCTCCTACAATGAGCAGTTCTTC. J is TRBJ2-1 and V is TRBV14, with TRBD2 identical over 12 bases. CDR3 length: 18 residues. Trimming removed 3 bases from V and 0 bases from J; junction bases left unmatched: 6. Germline V CDR1 and CDR2: SGHDN, FVKESK. Together with reference TRBV14 and TRBJ2-1, the CDR3 gives the full variable domain: EAGVTQFPSHSVIEKGQTVTLRCDPISGHDNLYWYRRVMGKEIKFLLHFVKESKQDESGMPNNRFLAERTGGTYSTLKVQPAELEDSGVYFCASSHWTSGATSYNEQFFGPGTRLTVL.

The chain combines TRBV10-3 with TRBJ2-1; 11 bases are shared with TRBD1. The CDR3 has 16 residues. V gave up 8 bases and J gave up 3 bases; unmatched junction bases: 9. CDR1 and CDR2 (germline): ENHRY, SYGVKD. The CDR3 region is CAIEESGQGDYNEQFF. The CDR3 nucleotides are TGTGCCATCGAAGAATCGGGACAGGGGGACTACAATGAGCAGTTCTTC.

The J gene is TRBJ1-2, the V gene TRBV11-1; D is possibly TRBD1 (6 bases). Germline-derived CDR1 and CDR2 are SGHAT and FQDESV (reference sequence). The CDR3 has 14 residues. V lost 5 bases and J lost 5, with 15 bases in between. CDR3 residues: CASSPDTGAYGYTF. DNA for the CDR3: TGTGCCAGCAGCCCGGACACGGGGGCGTATGGCTACACCTTC.

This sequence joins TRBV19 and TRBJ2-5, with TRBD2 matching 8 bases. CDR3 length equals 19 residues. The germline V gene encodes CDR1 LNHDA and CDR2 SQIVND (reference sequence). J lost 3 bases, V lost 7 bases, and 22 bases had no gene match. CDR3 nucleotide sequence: TGTGCCAGTACCCATCACCAGGAAGGGCAGCGGGAGAAGGAAGAGACCCAGTACTTC. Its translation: CASTHHQEGQREKEETQYF.

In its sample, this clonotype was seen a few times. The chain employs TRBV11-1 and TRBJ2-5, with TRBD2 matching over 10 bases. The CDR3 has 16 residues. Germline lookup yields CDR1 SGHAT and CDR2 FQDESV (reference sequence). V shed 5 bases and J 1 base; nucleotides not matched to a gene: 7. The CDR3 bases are TGTGCCAGCAGCCCAGGCCCTAGCGGGGGCCAAGAGACCCAGTACTTC. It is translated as CASSPGPSGGQETQYF.

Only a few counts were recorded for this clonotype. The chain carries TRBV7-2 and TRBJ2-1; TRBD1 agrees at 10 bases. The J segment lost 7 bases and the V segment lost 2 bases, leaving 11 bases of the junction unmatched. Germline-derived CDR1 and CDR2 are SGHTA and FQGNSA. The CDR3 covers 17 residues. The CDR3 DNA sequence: TGTGCCAGCAGCTTAAGTCTTTGGGACAGGGGTATTAATGAGCAGTTCTTC. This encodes CASSLSLWDRGINEQFF.

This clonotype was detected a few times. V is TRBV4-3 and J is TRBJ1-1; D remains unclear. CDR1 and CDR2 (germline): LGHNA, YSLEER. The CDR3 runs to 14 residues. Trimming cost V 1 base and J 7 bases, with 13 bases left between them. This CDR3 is CASSQAHYGGEAFF. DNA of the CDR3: TGCGCCAGCAGCCAAGCTCATTACGGAGGTGAAGCTTTCTTT.

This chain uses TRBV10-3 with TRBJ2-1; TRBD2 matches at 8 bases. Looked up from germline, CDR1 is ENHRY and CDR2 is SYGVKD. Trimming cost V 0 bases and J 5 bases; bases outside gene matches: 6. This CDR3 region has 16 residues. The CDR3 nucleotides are TGTGCCATCAGTGAGTCGGAAGGACTAGCCAACAATGAGCAGTTCTTC. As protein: CAISESEGLANNEQFF.

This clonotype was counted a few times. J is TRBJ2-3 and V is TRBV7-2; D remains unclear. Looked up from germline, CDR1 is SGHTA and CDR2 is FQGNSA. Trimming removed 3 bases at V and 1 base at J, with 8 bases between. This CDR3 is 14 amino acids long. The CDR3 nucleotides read TGTGCCAGCAGCTTGAGGTTCGGCACAGATACGCAGTATTTT. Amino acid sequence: CASSLRFGTDTQYF.

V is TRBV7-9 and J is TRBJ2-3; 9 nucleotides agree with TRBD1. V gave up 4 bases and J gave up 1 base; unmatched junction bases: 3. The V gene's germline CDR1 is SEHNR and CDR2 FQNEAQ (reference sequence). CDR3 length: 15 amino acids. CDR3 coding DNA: TGTGCCAGCAGCTCGCGGACAGGGGGCACAGATACGCAGTATTTT. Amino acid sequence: CASSSRTGGTDTQYF.

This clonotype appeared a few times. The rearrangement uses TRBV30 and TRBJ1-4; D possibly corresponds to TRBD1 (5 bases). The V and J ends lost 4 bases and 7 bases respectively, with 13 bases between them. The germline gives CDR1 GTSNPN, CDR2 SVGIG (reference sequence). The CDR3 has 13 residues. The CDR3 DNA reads TGTGCCTGGAACTCGGGACGCGGTGAAAAACTGTTTTTT. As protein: CAWNSGRGEKLFF.

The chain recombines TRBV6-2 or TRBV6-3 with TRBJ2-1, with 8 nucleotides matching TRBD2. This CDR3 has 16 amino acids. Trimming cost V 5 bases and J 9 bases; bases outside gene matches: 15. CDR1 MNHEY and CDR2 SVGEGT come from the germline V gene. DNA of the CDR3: TGTGCCAGCAGTCTCCCGACTAGCGATCCGAGAGGTGAGCAGTTCTTC. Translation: CASSLPTSDPRGEQFF.

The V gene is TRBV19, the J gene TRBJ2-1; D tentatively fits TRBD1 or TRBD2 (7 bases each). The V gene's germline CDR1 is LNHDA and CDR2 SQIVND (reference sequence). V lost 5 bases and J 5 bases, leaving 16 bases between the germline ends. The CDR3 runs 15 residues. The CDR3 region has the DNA TGTGCCAGTAGTTTCCAGGGGGGGGGGAACAATGAGCAGTTCTTC. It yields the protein CASSFQGGGNNEQFF.

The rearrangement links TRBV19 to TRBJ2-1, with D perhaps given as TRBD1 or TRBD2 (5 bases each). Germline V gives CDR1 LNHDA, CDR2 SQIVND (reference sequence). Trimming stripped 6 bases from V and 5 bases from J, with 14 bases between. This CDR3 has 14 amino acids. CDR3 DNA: TGTGCCAGTAGCCTTACCGGGGCTAACAATGAGCAGTTCTTC. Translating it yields CASSLTGANNEQFF.

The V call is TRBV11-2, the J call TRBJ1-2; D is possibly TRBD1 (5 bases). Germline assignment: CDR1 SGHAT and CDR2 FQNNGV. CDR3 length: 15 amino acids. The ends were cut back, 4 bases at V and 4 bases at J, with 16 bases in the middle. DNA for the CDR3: TGTGCCAGCAGCTCGGGACCGACGACTGGCTATGGCTACACCTTC. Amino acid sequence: CASSSGPTTGYGYTF.

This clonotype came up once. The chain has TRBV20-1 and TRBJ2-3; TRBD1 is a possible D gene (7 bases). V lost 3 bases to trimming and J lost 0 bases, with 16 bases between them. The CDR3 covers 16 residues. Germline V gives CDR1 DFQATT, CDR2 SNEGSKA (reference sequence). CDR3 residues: CSASAQGGISTDTQYF. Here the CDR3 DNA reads TGCAGTGCTAGTGCCCAGGGGGGCATTAGCACAGATACGCAGTATTTT.

The CDR3 sequence is CASSQPGQYYGYTF. In DNA, the CDR3 is TGCGCCAGCAGCCAGCCCGGACAGTACTATGGCTACACCTTC. The chain uses TRBV4-1 and TRBJ1-2, with a tentative D call TRBD1 (6 bases). The CDR3 runs to 14 residues. The germline CDR1 and CDR2 sequences are MGHRA and YSYEKL. Trimming stripped 3 bases from V and 3 bases from J, with 11 bases between.

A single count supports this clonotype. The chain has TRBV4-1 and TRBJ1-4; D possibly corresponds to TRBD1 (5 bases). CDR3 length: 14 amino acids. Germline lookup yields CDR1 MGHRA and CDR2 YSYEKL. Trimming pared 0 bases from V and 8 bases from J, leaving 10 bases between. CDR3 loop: CASSQELGEEKLFF. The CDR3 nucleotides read TGCGCCAGCAGCCAAGAATTGGGGGAGGAAAAACTGTTTTTT.